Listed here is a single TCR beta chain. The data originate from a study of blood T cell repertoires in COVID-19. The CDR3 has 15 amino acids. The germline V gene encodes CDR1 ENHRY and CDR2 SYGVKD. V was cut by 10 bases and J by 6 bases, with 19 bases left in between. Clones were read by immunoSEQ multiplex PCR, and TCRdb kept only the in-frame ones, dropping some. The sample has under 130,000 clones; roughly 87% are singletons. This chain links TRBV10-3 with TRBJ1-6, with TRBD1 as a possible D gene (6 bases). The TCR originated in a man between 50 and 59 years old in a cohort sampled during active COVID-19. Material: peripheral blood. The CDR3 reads CASEGVRQTNSPLHF. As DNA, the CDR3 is TGTGCCAGTGAGGGGGTCAGACAGACTAATTCACCCCTCCACTTT.